This T cell receptor (beta chain) was identified during a study of cytomegalovirus exposure and HLA in healthy donors. Amplification used 60 Vbeta primers and 13 Jbeta primers. The table came from immunoSEQ multiplex PCR; TCRdb's copy has only in-frame clones and leaves some out. The sample gives fewer than 250,000 clones, about four fifths of which show up once; less than 2% is in the top ten. The CDR3 runs to 14 residues. The V end was cut by 5 bases, the J end by 8 bases, with 18 bases between. Germline V gene sequence: CDR1 MDHEN, CDR2 SYDVKM. Specimen: PBMCs. This sequence was found in a man aged 40-55 years in good health and CMV-seropositive. The chain employs TRBV28 and TRBJ1-1; D remains unclear. This CDR3 reads CASSPRSRLLEAFF. The DNA for the CDR3 is TGTGCCAGCAGTCCTAGATCGCGGCTATTAGAAGCTTTCTTT. Using reference TRBV28 and TRBJ1-1 for the parts outside the CDR3, the full variable domain is DVKVTQSSRYLVKRTGEKVFLECVQDMDHENMFWYRQDPGLGLRLIYFSYDVKMKEKGDIPEGYSVSREKKERFSLILESASTNQTSMYLCASSPRSRLLEAFFGQGTRLTVV.